This T cell receptor (beta chain) was captured by sequencing in a study of blood T cell repertoires in COVID-19. In the study overall: Spain, Italy and the United States supplied samples that represented acute and convalescent COVID-19. Sources were T cells, B-cell-depleted T cells, or PBMCs; the material itself was cDNA or gDNA.

The CDR3 totals 13 residues. The germline V gene encodes CDR1 SNHLY and CDR2 FYNNEI. Trimming cost V 6 bases and J 3 bases, with 8 bases left between them. Per the study methods: From reference gene primer amplification, estimates of nucleated cell counts were derived. TCRdb keeps only in-frame clones here, not all; method: immunoSEQ multiplex PCR. That table supplies the V and J calls and clone size; D and trimming were determined from the DNA. The profile shows approximately 100,000 clones, approximately 84% of them singletons. Sequencing was done on a sample of peripheral blood. This rearrangement joins TRBV2 to TRBJ2-2; D remains unclear. The TCR originated in a human donor in a cohort sampled during active COVID-19. The CDR3 DNA sequence: TGTGCCAGCAGGGAGTGGGACACCGGGGAGCTGTTTTTT. As protein: CASREWDTGELFF.